This TCR beta chain stems from a study of identical twins. This clonotype was counted ten times or more. Its target is not known. No donor was unhealthy or non-Caucasian. The ends lost 4 bases at V and 7 bases at J; junction bases unmatched: 3. Germline-derived CDR1 and CDR2 are KGHDR and SFDVKD. The CDR3 length is 14 residues. A universal primer site came from template switching; cDNA carried unique molecular identifiers. TCRdb re-analysed the 5' RACE reads in MiXCR, keeping a single row per CDR3 protein. Of about 700,000 distinct CDR3 sequences listed, approximately 6.1% are singletons. Study conclusions and caveats: With beta out-of-frame sequences, excess sharing by twins was weaker.

The material sequenced was naive T cells sorted from blood. The clonotype originates from a man between 18 and 35 years old in good health. This chain connects TRBV24-1 to TRBJ2-1; 10 bases match TRBD2. The CDR3 loop reads CATSEPSGSNEQFF. In nucleotides, the CDR3 is TGTGCCACCAGTGAGCCTAGCGGGAGTAATGAGCAGTTCTTC.